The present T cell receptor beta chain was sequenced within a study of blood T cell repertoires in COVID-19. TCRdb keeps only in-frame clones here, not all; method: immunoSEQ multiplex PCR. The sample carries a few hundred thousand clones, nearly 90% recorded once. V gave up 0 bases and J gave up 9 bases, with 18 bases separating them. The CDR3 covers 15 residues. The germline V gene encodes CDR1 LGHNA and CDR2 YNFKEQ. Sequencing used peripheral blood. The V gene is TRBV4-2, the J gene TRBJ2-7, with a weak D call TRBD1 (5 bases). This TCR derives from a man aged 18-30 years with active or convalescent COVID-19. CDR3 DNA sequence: TGTGCCAGCAGCCAAGACAGGGTGTCCATGGATTCGCAGTACTTC. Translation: CASSQDRVSMDSQYF.